This T cell receptor (beta chain) was identified in a study of blood T cell repertoires in COVID-19. Study background: Acute and convalescent COVID-19 samples came from the United States, Italy and Spain. Sample material is recorded as cDNA or gDNA derived from T cells, B-cell-depleted T cells, or PBMCs.

Original methodology: Using reference gene primer amplification, nucleated cell counts were estimated. The protocol was immunoSEQ multiplex PCR, while the TCRdb copy is restricted to in-frame clones and leaves out a portion. The DNA gave D and trimming, while V, J and clone size come from that table. The sample holds over 45,000 clones; 65% to 85% are singletons and the top ten take approximately 17%. V was pared by 0 bases and J by 2 bases, with 7 bases between. Per the germline V gene, CDR1 is SGHTA and CDR2 is FQGNSA. This CDR3 has 14 amino acids. This clonotype originated in a man in his 70s with active COVID-19. The genes are TRBV7-2 and TRBJ2-5; D is possibly TRBD2 (5 bases). Sequenced input: peripheral blood. CDR3 sequence (DNA): TGTGCCAGCAGCTTAGCTGGCGGGCAAGAGACCCAGTACTTC. Translating it yields CASSLAGGQETQYF.